This T cell receptor beta chain was sequenced for a study of CD8 T cells in ankylosing spondylitis. Study-level points and caveats: Within ankylosing spondylitis blood, a TCR beta motif made up of eight or nine highly homologous variants appeared to be characteristic. As reported, disease-linked clones showed significant enrichment in matched ankylosing spondylitis synovial fluid. Reactive arthritis synovial fluid and blood were previously reported to contain some motif variants.

V was trimmed by 5 bases and J by 4 bases, leaving 17 bases between them. CDR3 length: 15 amino acids. This clonotype was seen repeatedly, ten times or more. Its specificity is not known. Using quantitative 5'-RACE with molecular barcodes, the authors made TCR beta libraries. Each CDR3 protein gets one entry after TCRdb re-called the 5' RACE reads with MiXCR. The sample consists of roughly 490,000 distinct CDR3 sequences, about 5.2% of them appearing once. The receptor was derived from a male donor with ankylosing spondylitis. The chain combines TRBV12-3 or TRBV12-4 with TRBJ1-1; D ambiguous. The sample comprised blood, either unsorted or a sorted T cell fraction (not recorded which). This chain's CDR3 is CASSTGGAEGTEAFF. CDR3 coding DNA: TGTGCCAGCAGTACCGGCGGAGCCGAGGGCACTGAAGCTTTCTTT.